This T cell receptor beta chain comes out of a study of blood T cell repertoires in COVID-19. This clone was counted a single time. The data were produced by immunoSEQ multiplex PCR, yet TCRdb's version contains in-frame clones alone and is incomplete. In the table there are around 300,000 clones, 75% to 90% of which are singletons. Per the germline V gene, CDR1 is LNHNV and CDR2 is YYDKDF (reference sequence). This CDR3 spans 15 amino acids. Trimming left V 2 bases short and J 2 bases short, with 11 bases between. Sequenced: peripheral blood. The receptor comes from a woman aged 45-60 years with COVID-19, enrolled during active disease. The J gene is TRBJ2-3, the V gene TRBV15; possibly TRBD2 for D (5 bases). Here the CDR3 reads CATSRRAGLTDTQYF. DNA for the CDR3: TGTGCCACCAGCAGAAGGGCGGGCCTCACAGATACGCAGTATTTT.